Shown below are 25 T cell receptor delta chains from a single sample sequenced in a study of gamma-delta T cells after stem cell transplantation. TCRdb called clones anew from the RT-PCR reads with CATT. The sample holds 1,200 or so delta-chain clones, about 1.7% seen once. The sequenced sample was gamma-delta T cells. All receptors come from a human donor. It is not recorded whose cells these are; they may come from a transplant donor.

This clone turned up a few times. TCRdb's protein for this DNA is that of a much larger clone and differs from the translation at residue 13, likely a read error; the protein shown is the DNA translation. The V and J genes are TRDV2 and TRDJ1, with 9 bases that match TRDD3. Germline V lookup: CDR1 GEAIGNYY, CDR2 EKD. CDR3 length: 15 residues. The CDR3 DNA sequence: TGTGCCTGCATGGCCTTGGGGGATAGCACCGATAAACCCATCTTT. Amino acid sequence: CACMALGDSTDKPIF.

This clone appeared a few times. Translating this DNA gives a protein that differs at residue 2 from the TCRdb one, which belongs to a much larger clone; a read error is likely, and the protein shown is this translation. V gene TRDV2 combines with J gene TRDJ1; maybe TRDD3 (6 bases). This CDR3 region has 16 residues. Germline-derived CDR1 and CDR2 are GEAIGNYY and EKD. CDR3 region: CSCDHLGGPYTDKLIF. The CDR3 bases are TGTTCCTGTGACCATCTTGGGGGGCCGTACACCGATAAACTCATCTTT.

This clone is deemed large. A read error may be the cause here, since a much bigger clone is one base away. This sequence joins TRDV3 and TRDJ1; the match to TRDD3 covers 11 bases. V gave up 2 bases and J gave up 1 base; unmatched junction bases: 18. Germline CDR1 is TVYSNPD and CDR2 is GDNSRS (reference sequence). The CDR3 totals 19 residues. The CDR3 sequence: CAFHSYSSWGIRSTDKLIF. In DNA, the CDR3 is TGTGCCTTTCACTCCTATTCCTCGTGGGGGATACGAAGCACCGATAAACTCATCTTT.

This clone has a handful of counts. Only one base separates this from a far larger clonotype, so it likely reflects a read error. Other nucleotide sequences in the sample specify the same CDR3. The gene calls are TRDV2 and TRDJ1; 13 nucleotides align to TRDD3. Germline CDR1 is GEAIGNYY and CDR2 is EKD. The CDR3 loop spans 19 amino acids. The CDR3 loop is CACDTSFTGGYAHFDKLIF. The CDR3 bases are TGTGCCTGTGACACGAGCTTCACTGGGGGATACGCGCACTTCGATAAGCTCATCTTT.

This clone was counted between two and nine times. The likely explanation is a read error, given a far larger clone one base away. The chain carries TRDV2 and TRDJ1, with TRDD3 identical over 9 bases. V gave up 1 base and J gave up 0 bases; unmatched junction bases: 17. CDR1 and CDR2 from the germline V gene are GEAIGNYY and EKD. The CDR3 loop spans 20 amino acids. The CDR3 is CACDTIRTGGAGVYTDKLIF. In DNA, the CDR3 is TGTGCCTGTGACACTATTCGTACTGGGGGAGCTGGGGTGTACACCGATAAACTCATCTTT.

By its share, this clone is large (0.1 to 1%). This CDR3 is also generated by other DNA sequences in the sample. V is TRAV29/DV5 and J is TRDJ1; 9 bases agree with TRDD3. The V segment lost 1 base and the J segment 2 bases; nucleotides outside the gene matches: 30. The CDR3 runs 23 residues. The germline V gene has CDR1 NSMFDY and CDR2 ISSIKDK. The CDR3 DNA reads as TGTGCAGCAAGCTTTTACCCCTTCGAGGGCTTTAAGGGGATACGGGGGGGAACCGATAAACTCATCTTT. It encodes CAASFYPFEGFKGIRGGTDKLIF. Combining the CDR3 with reference TRAV29/DV5 and TRDJ1 gives the whole variable domain DQQVKQNSPSLSVQEGRISILNCDYTNSMFDYFLWYKKYPAEGPTFLISISSIKDKNEDGRFTVFLNKSAKHLSLHIVPSQPGDSAVYFCAASFYPFEGFKGIRGGTDKLIFGKGTRVTVEP.

This clone has only a few counts. With only one base between it and a far larger clone, this is likely a read error. The same CDR3 arises from other DNA sequences in this sample as well. The chain is built from TRDV1 and TRDJ1; tentative D call: TRDD3 (5 bases). The CDR3 totals 18 residues. Trimming shortened V by 6 bases and J by 2 bases, and 25 bases separated the two germline ends. In germline, CDR1 is TSWWSYY, CDR2 QGS. This CDR3 reads CALGDPRSATGGTDKLIF. The DNA of the CDR3 is TGTGCTCTTGGAGATCCCCGATCTGCAACCGGGGGTACCGATAAACTCATCTTT.

This clone was observed a handful of times. Only one base separates this from a far larger clonotype, so it likely reflects a read error. Other DNA sequences within the sample encode an identical CDR3. This chain joins TRDV2 and TRDJ1; no reliable D call. The CDR3 runs to 16 residues. Germline V gene lookup returns CDR1 GEAIGNYY and CDR2 EKD. The CDR3 DNA follows: TGTGCCTGTGACACCGCAGAGGCGAAGTACACCGATAAGCTCATCTTT. Its protein product is CACDTAEAKYTDKLIF.

Judged by abundance, this clone is medium-sized (0.01 to 0.1%). A far larger clone is just one base off, so this is likely a read error. CDR3 sequence (DNA): TGTGCCTGTGACACCATCCAGCTGGGGGACACAAATAAACTCATCTTT. Its protein is CACDTIQLGDTNKLIF. This chain joins TRDV2 and TRDJ1, with 8 nucleotides matching TRDD3. CDR1 and CDR2 from the germline V gene are GEAIGNYY and EKD. The CDR3 totals 16 residues. Unmatched junction bases numbered 11, after V lost 0 bases and J lost 6 bases.

The sample holds a few counts of this clone. TCRdb attributes to this sequence the protein of a much larger clone, which differs from the DNA translation at residue 11; a read error is likely, and the protein displayed is translated from the DNA. This chain connects TRDV1 to TRDJ1; the D is unclear. CDR1 and CDR2 (germline): TSWWSYY, QGS. V shed 3 bases and J shed 0 bases, with 20 bases lying between them. This CDR3 region has 18 residues. CDR3 DNA: TGTGCTCTTGGGGACAGTACCAAGGGCGGGAAGTACACCGATAAACTCATCTTT. As protein: CALGDSTKGGKYTDKLIF.

A remark on this clone: A read error likely explains why the TCRdb protein, taken from a much larger clone, differs from this DNA's translation at residue 12; the protein shown is translated from the DNA. The CDR3 DNA sequence: TGTGCCTGTGACACCGTCCAGCTGGGGGACACCGATAAACTCATCTTT. This translates into CACDTVQLGDTDKLIF. The rearrangement links TRDV2 to TRDJ1; 7 bases fit TRDD3. V was pared by 0 bases and J by 0 bases, with 6 bases of the junction left unmatched. The CDR3 runs 16 residues. CDR1 is GEAIGNYY and CDR2 is EKD in the germline V gene.

Only a few counts were recorded for this clone. The protein held in TCRdb is that of a much larger clone and does not match this DNA's translation at residue 4, likely because of a read error; the protein shown is translated from the DNA. The chain has TRDV2 and TRDJ1; perhaps TRDD3 as D (5 bases). There are 14 residues in the CDR3. The germline CDR1 and CDR2 sequences are GEAIGNYY and EKD. The DNA for the CDR3 is TGTGCCTGTAACACCGTAGGGGAGAACTTTAAACTCATCTTT. Residues: CACNTVGENFKLIF.

About this clone itself: TCRdb attributes to this sequence the protein of a much larger clone, which differs from the DNA translation at residue 10; a read error is likely, and the protein displayed is translated from the DNA. This chain uses TRDV2 with TRDJ1, with TRDD3 matching over 11 bases. The ends lost 3 bases at V and 1 base at J; junction bases unmatched: 21. The CDR3 consists of 21 residues. The V gene's germline CDR1 is GEAIGNYY and CDR2 EKD. CDR3 sequence reads: CACDPLGPPVGDTRSTDKLIF. CDR3 sequence (DNA): TGTGCCTGTGACCCCCTAGGTCCCCCAGTGGGGGATACGCGGAGCACCGATAAACTCATCTTT.

On this clone itself: TCRdb shows a much larger clone's protein in place of this DNA's translation, and the two differ at residue 12, likely through a read error; the protein shown is translated from the DNA. The genes are TRDV1 and TRDJ1; TRDD3 agrees at 7 bases. This CDR3 region has 21 residues. CDR1 and CDR2 (germline): TSWWSYY, QGS. Trimming at V came to 1 base and at J to 1 base, leaving 21 bases not matched to a gene. For the CDR3, the DNA is TGTGCTCTTGGGGAACCCCCGAGCCCTTTCCGTATTGGGGGAGTCACCGATAAACTCATCTTT. Encoded protein: CALGEPPSPFRIGGVTDKLIF.

A remark on this clone: TCRdb records a much larger clone's protein for this DNA, with a difference at residue 12 that likely arises from a read error; the protein given is the translation of the DNA. The rearrangement joins TRDV2 to TRDJ1; 9 positions agree with TRDD3. The CDR3 spans 14 residues. CDR1 and CDR2 (germline): GEAIGNYY, EKD. The CDR3 DNA reads TGTGCCTGTGACCCCGTACTGGGGGACTCGAAACCCATCTTT. It encodes CACDPVLGDSKPIF.

This clone was seen more than once but under ten times. TCRdb records a much larger clone's protein for this DNA, with a difference at residue 15 that likely arises from a read error; the protein given is the translation of the DNA. The CDR3 region is CACDRTGGPSSWDTQQMFF. In DNA form, the CDR3 reads TGTGCCTGTGACCGTACTGGGGGACCGAGCTCCTGGGACACCCAACAGATGTTTTTC. The genes are TRDV2 and TRDJ3; 9 bases line up with TRDD3. The CDR3 runs to 19 residues. Germline CDR1 reads GEAIGNYY; CDR2 reads EKD.

This clone showed up just a few times. TCRdb's protein for this DNA is that of a much larger clone and differs from the translation at residue 3, likely a read error; the protein shown is the DNA translation. The chain has TRDV2 and TRDJ1; 10 bases are a match to TRDD3. Germline values: CDR1 GEAIGNYY, CDR2 EKD. After removal of 9 bases from V and 1 base from J, the junction contained 13 bases not matched to a gene. The CDR3 runs to 16 residues. The CDR3 nucleotides are TGTGCCCGCCAAAGCCTTGGGGGATACCTCACCGATAAACTCATCTTT. Translation: CARQSLGGYLTDKLIF.

A remark on this clone: The protein held in TCRdb is that of a much larger clone and does not match this DNA's translation at residue 14, likely because of a read error; the protein shown is translated from the DNA. This chain uses TRDV2 with TRDJ1, with a possible D match to TRDD3 (6 bases). There are 16 residues in the CDR3. Germline loops: CDR1 GEAIGNYY, CDR2 EKD. The CDR3 spells CACDHLGGPYTDKPIF. In DNA, the CDR3 is TGTGCCTGTGACCATCTTGGGGGGCCGTACACCGATAAACCCATCTTT.

Note on this clone: TCRdb has a much larger clone's protein, which differs at residue 7 from the translation of this DNA, likely because of a read error; what is shown is the protein translated from the DNA. The J gene is TRDJ1, the V gene TRDV2; weak D call: TRDD3 (5 bases). This CDR3 contains 16 residues. Trimming pared 3 bases from V and 0 bases from J, leaving 16 bases between. Germline CDR1 and CDR2: GEAIGNYY and EKD. The CDR3: CACDHLRGPYTDKLIF. The CDR3 DNA reads TGTGCCTGTGACCATCTTAGGGGGCCGTACACCGATAAACTCATCTTT.

As concerns this clone: The protein that TCRdb holds for this DNA derives from a much larger clone and differs from the translated DNA at residue 15, which likely indicates a read error; the protein shown here is translated from the DNA. This chain connects TRDV1 to TRDJ1, with 12 bases lining up with TRDD3. CDR1 is TSWWSYY and CDR2 is QGS in the germline V gene. This CDR3 region has 22 residues. With 4 bases clipped from V and 4 bases from J, the junction kept 25 bases outside the gene matches. The CDR3 region is CALGGPKGPGLGDTQERDKLIF. CDR3 bases: TGTGCTCTTGGGGGCCCCAAAGGGCCCGGGCTGGGGGATACGCAAGAACGCGATAAACTCATCTTT.

With regard to this clone: TCRdb records a much larger clone's protein for this DNA, with a difference at residue 5 that likely arises from a read error; the protein given is the translation of the DNA. The chain links TRDV2 to TRDJ1, with a weak D call TRDD3 (6 bases). This CDR3 is 16 amino acids long. The germline V gene encodes CDR1 GEAIGNYY and CDR2 EKD. V was pared by 3 bases and J by 0 bases, with 16 bases between. CDR3 sequence: CACDDPLGKNTDKLIF. CDR3 in DNA: TGTGCCTGTGACGACCCACTGGGAAAAAACACCGATAAACTCATCTTT.

This clone is hyperexpanded in the sample. Other DNA sequences in this specimen translate into the identical CDR3. The CDR3 bases are TGTGCCTGTGACCCCGTACTGGGGGACTCGAAACTCATCTTT. Residues: CACDPVLGDSKLIF. The V call is TRDV2, the J call TRDJ1; 9 positions match TRDD3. This CDR3 contains 14 residues. The germline gives CDR1 GEAIGNYY, CDR2 EKD. Trimming cost V 3 bases and J 8 bases; bases outside gene matches: 9.

A few counts support this clone. The protein recorded in TCRdb matches a much larger clone and deviates from this DNA's translation at residue 6, suggesting a read error; the protein here is obtained by translating the DNA. This rearrangement joins TRDV2 to TRDJ1; no clear D gene. The CDR3 sequence is 15 residues long. Germline assignment: CDR1 GEAIGNYY and CDR2 EKD. Trimming stripped 6 bases from V and 4 bases from J, with 20 bases between. CDR3 bases: TGTGCCTGTATTCTTGCACCCGGCGAGGACGATAAACTCATCTTT. Translation: CACILAPGEDDKLIF.

This clone was seen a few times. This DNA's translation differs at residue 17 from TCRdb's protein, which comes from a much larger clone; a read error is likely, and the protein shown is translated from the DNA. This CDR3 reads CACDRTGGPSSWDTRQIFF. The CDR3 nucleotides are TGTGCCTGTGACCGTACTGGGGGACCGAGCTCCTGGGACACCCGACAGATTTTTTTC. V is TRDV2 and J is TRDJ3; 9 nucleotides match TRDD3. Per the germline V gene, CDR1 is GEAIGNYY and CDR2 is EKD. This CDR3 is built from 19 residues.

In this sample, this clone is medium-sized. Only one base separates this from a far larger clonotype, so it likely reflects a read error. The sample contains more than one DNA sequence encoding this CDR3. This rearrangement joins TRDV2 to TRDJ1; TRDD3 agrees at 8 bases. CDR1 GEAIGNYY and CDR2 EKD come from the germline V gene. This CDR3 comprises 16 residues. The CDR3, as DNA: TGTGCCTGCGACACCGTCCAGCTGGGGGACACAAATAAACTCATCTTT. Translated, it gives CACDTVQLGDTNKLIF.